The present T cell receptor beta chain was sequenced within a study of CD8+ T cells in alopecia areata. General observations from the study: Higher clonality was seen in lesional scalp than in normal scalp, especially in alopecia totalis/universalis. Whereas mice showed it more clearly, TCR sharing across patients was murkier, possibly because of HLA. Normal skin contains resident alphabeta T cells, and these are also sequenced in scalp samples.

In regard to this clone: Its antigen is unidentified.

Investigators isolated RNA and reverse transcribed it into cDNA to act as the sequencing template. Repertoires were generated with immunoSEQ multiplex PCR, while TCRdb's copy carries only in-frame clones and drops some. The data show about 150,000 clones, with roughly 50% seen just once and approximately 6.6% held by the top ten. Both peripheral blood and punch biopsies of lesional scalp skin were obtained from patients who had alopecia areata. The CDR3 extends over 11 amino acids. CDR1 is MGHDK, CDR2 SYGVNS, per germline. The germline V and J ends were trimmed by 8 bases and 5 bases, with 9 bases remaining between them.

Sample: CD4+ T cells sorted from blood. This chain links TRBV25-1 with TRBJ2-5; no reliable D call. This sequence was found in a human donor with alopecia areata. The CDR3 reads CASGVLETQYF. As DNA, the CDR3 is TGTGCCAGCGGGGTCCTTGAGACCCAGTACTTC.